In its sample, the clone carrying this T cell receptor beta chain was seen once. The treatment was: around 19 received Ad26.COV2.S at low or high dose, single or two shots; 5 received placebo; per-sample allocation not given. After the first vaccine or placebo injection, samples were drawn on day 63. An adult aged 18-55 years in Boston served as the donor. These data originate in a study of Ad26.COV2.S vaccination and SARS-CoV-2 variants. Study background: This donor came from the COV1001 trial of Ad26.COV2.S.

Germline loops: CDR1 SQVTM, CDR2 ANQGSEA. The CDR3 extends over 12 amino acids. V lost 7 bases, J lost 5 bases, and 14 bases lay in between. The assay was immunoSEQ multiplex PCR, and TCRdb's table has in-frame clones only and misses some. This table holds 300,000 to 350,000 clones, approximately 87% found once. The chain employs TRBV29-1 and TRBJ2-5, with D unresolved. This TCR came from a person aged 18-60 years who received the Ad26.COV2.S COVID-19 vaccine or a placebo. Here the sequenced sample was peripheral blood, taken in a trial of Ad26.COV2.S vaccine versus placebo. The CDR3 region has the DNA TGCAGCGCCCAACTCGCCGGGGAGACCCAGTACTTC. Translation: CSAQLAGETQYF.